Listed below are T cell receptor beta chains from one sample, sequenced in a study of blood T cell repertoires in COVID-19. Clones were read by immunoSEQ multiplex PCR, and TCRdb kept only the in-frame ones, dropping some. Among some 250,000 clones listed, 85% to 90% were seen once. The source material was PBMCs or T cells enriched from blood (not recorded which). The receptors originated from a man aged 18 to 29 who had recovered from COVID-19. Both conserved end residues are part of each CDR3. The order of the fields is D gene, CDR3 length, clone size, J gene, V gene, CDR3 protein, CDR3 DNA. A D gene is named only where the DNA matches it firmly. Where a row states a size, it is once, few, many or the class of an expanded clone; other rows omit it.

d_gene: TRBD1; len: 14; abundance: NA; j_gene: TRBJ1-5; v_gene: TRBV5-1; CDR3aa: CASSPGQGGQPQHF; CDR3nt: TGCGCCAGCAGCCCGGGACAGGGAGGTCAGCCCCAGCATTTT
d_gene: TRBD2; len: 17; abundance: NA; j_gene: TRBJ2-1; v_gene: TRBV28; CDR3aa: CASRYGTSGLDSHEQFF; CDR3nt: TGTGCCAGCAGGTACGGGACTAGCGGGCTGGATTCGCATGAGCAGTTCTTC
d_gene: TRBD1; len: 17; abundance: NA; j_gene: TRBJ2-1; v_gene: TRBV11-2; CDR3aa: CASSLGGTGVSYNEQFF; CDR3nt: TGTGCCAGCAGCTTAGGAGGGACAGGGGTCTCCTACAATGAGCAGTTCTTC
d_gene: TRBD1; len: 15; abundance: NA; j_gene: TRBJ1-4; v_gene: TRBV19; CDR3aa: CASSNQGGTNEKLFF; CDR3nt: TGTGCCAGTAGTAACCAGGGGGGAACTAATGAAAAACTGTTTTTT
d_gene: NA; len: 13; abundance: NA; j_gene: TRBJ1-1; v_gene: TRBV11-2; CDR3aa: CASSLARGKRAFF; CDR3nt: TGTGCCAGCAGCTTAGCGAGAGGGAAAAGAGCTTTCTTT
d_gene: TRBD1; len: 14; abundance: NA; j_gene: TRBJ2-5; v_gene: TRBV14; CDR3aa: CASSLRQGRETQYF; CDR3nt: TGTGCCAGCAGCTTACGACAGGGGCGAGAGACCCAGTACTTC
d_gene: TRBD2; len: 16; abundance: NA; j_gene: TRBJ2-7; v_gene: TRBV28; CDR3aa: CASSAYGLAGSYEQYF; CDR3nt: TGTGCCAGCAGTGCCTACGGACTAGCGGGATCCTACGAGCAGTACTTC
d_gene: TRBD1; len: 14; abundance: NA; j_gene: TRBJ1-2; v_gene: TRBV10-3; CDR3aa: CAISEGQVHYGYTF; CDR3nt: TGTGCCATCAGTGAGGGACAGGTTCATTATGGCTACACCTTC
d_gene: NA; len: 12; abundance: NA; j_gene: TRBJ2-7; v_gene: TRBV12-3/TRBV12-4; CDR3aa: CASKSGEMEQYF; CDR3nt: TGTGCCAGCAAAAGTGGGGAGATGGAGCAGTACTTC
d_gene: NA; len: 14; abundance: few; j_gene: TRBJ2-2; v_gene: TRBV7-9; CDR3aa: CASSLSGLTGELFF; CDR3nt: TGTGCCAGCAGCTTGAGCGGCCTCACCGGGGAGCTGTTTTTT
d_gene: TRBD2; len: 15; abundance: NA; j_gene: TRBJ2-1; v_gene: TRBV5-1; CDR3aa: CASSRTSGGFNEQFF; CDR3nt: TGCGCCAGCAGCCGCACTAGCGGGGGGTTCAATGAGCAGTTCTTC
d_gene: TRBD1; len: 15; abundance: NA; j_gene: TRBJ2-5; v_gene: TRBV2; CDR3aa: CASSRRQGTGETQYF; CDR3nt: TGTGCCAGCAGTCGAAGACAGGGTACCGGAGAGACCCAGTACTTC